This TCR beta chain appears in the sequencing data of a study of T cell changes during pregnancy in multiple sclerosis. V was pared by 0 bases and J by 4 bases, with 13 bases between. In germline, CDR1 is SGDLS, CDR2 YYNGEE. This CDR3 is built from 15 residues. The repertoire was sequenced with immunoSEQ multiplex PCR; TCRdb's copy has only in-frame clones and lacks some. The sample holds about 36,000 clones; roughly 91% are singletons and the top ten take over 0.5%. This clonotype originated in a female donor with multiple sclerosis, enrolled in a pregnancy study. The genes are TRBV9 and TRBJ2-5; D is possibly TRBD2 (6 bases). The source was CD4+ T cells from peripheral blood mononuclear cells, collected in the first trimester of pregnancy. The CDR3, as DNA: TGTGCCAGCAGCGTAGGGGGCGGGACGGGAGAGACCCAGTACTTC. Its protein product is CASSVGGGTGETQYF.